Following are 29 T cell receptor beta chains from one sample sequenced in a study of shared clonotypes between healthy human individuals (dated by TCRdb to the early 2020s). Receptors were amplified or captured by the immunoSEQ multiplex PCR assay. Held by TCRdb, this immuneACCESS table contains in-frame sequences only and omits some clones. Under half of the omission traces to an unresolved V gene where checked; the cause of the rest is unknown. For this sample there are about 2 million clones; 85% to 95% appear just once. 0.13% of the sample is in the top ten clones. Sequences were obtained from naive CD4+ T cells sorted from blood. Taken with the paper, the label for cell subset or site translates to: CD45RA+ positively selected. Source of these receptors: a man between 18 and 35 years old in good health.

The chain is built from TRBV5-1 and TRBJ1-2; unclear D gene. V was cut by 0 bases and J by 5 bases, with 20 bases left in between. This CDR3 spans 17 amino acids. Germline V lookup: CDR1 SGHRS, CDR2 YFSETQ. CDR3 residues: CASSLASGGQAGYGYTF. The CDR3 coding sequence is TGCGCCAGCAGCTTGGCATCTGGAGGGCAGGCCGGGTATGGCTACACCTTC.

The rearrangement links TRBV6-6 to TRBJ1-5; D unclear. This CDR3 region has 15 residues. CDR1 and CDR2 (germline): MNHNY, SVGAGI (reference sequence). The V end lost 6 bases, the J end lost 0 bases, and 12 bases lay between the germline ends. The CDR3 protein is CASRDAGYSNQPQHF. Here the CDR3 DNA reads TGTGCCAGCAGAGACGCGGGATATAGCAATCAGCCCCAGCATTTT.

The rearrangement links TRBV28 to TRBJ1-2, with D tentatively TRBD1 (6 bases). There are 13 residues in the CDR3. With 3 bases removed from V and 7 bases from J, the gap between germline ends came to 12 bases. Germline assignment: CDR1 MDHEN and CDR2 SYDVKM. The CDR3 nucleotides are TGTGCCAGCAGTTTTTCCACAGGGCCTGGCTACACCTTC. Its protein product is CASSFSTGPGYTF.

This rearrangement joins TRBV19 to TRBJ1-6; 8 nucleotides line up with TRBD1. The V gene end was trimmed by 5 bases and the J gene end by 8 bases; junction bases not matched to a gene: 8. This CDR3 contains 15 residues. Germline V gives CDR1 LNHDA, CDR2 SQIVND (reference sequence). CDR3 residues: CASSLGQGVDSPLHF. The CDR3 nucleotides are TGTGCCAGTAGTCTCGGACAGGGAGTGGATTCACCCCTCCACTTT.

This sequence joins TRBV6-6 and TRBJ2-2; D unresolved. CDR1 and CDR2 (germline): MNHNY, SVGAGI (reference sequence). The CDR3 runs 13 residues. Between the trimmed V and J ends, which lost 4 bases and 7 bases, there was a span of 10 bases. CDR3 protein: CASSSLVGGELFF. The CDR3 DNA is TGTGCCAGCAGTTCCCTTGTGGGCGGGGAGCTGTTTTTT.

Note on this clone: Compared with germline, one end of the junction differs, possibly owing to a read error. The chain uses TRBV4-3 and TRBJ1-2, with D maybe TRBD1 (5 bases). From germline, CDR1 is LGHNA and CDR2 YSLEER. The CDR3 is made up of 17 amino acids. CDR3 sequence reads: CASSQDRLRALSYGCTF. The CDR3 nucleotides read TGCGCCAGCAGCCAAGATCGGCTCAGGGCCCTATCCTATGGCTGCACCTTC.

The J gene is TRBJ2-7, the V gene TRBV4-1; D could derive from TRBD1 or TRBD2 (5 bases each). Trimming removed 4 bases at V and 0 bases at J, with 16 bases between. The CDR3 is 16 residues long. Germline lookup yields CDR1 MGHRA and CDR2 YSYEKL. The CDR3 sequence: CASSLLAGTSSYEQYF. CDR3 in DNA: TGCGCCAGCAGCCTATTAGCAGGGACGAGCTCCTACGAGCAGTACTTC.

The chain links TRBV5-1 to TRBJ2-1; 10 positions agree with TRBD1. The J segment lost 7 bases and the V segment lost 4 bases, leaving 8 bases of the junction unmatched. In germline, CDR1 is SGHRS, CDR2 YFSETQ. The CDR3 is 15 amino acids. Written as DNA, the CDR3 is TGCGCCAGCAGCCCAGGGACAGGGGTTCGAAATGAGCAGTTCTTC. Translating gives CASSPGTGVRNEQFF.

In this sample, this clone turned up once. CDR3 DNA: TGTGCCAGCAGTTTTTGGGCTAGTCGGTACAATGAGCAGTTCTTC. Its translation is CASSFWASRYNEQFF. The chain uses TRBV27 and TRBJ2-1, with D uncertain. Trimming took 3 bases from V and 4 from J, leaving 13 bases between them. CDR3 length: 15 amino acids. The V gene's germline CDR1 is MNHEY and CDR2 SMNVEV (reference sequence).

The J gene is TRBJ1-1, the V gene TRBV30, with a weak D call TRBD1 (5 bases). CDR3 length: 15 residues. Trimming removed 1 base at V and 0 bases at J, with 12 bases between. Germline assignment: CDR1 GTSNPN and CDR2 SVGIG (reference sequence). As DNA, the CDR3 is TGTGCCTGGAGTGAAAGGGGTTTCATGAACACTGAAGCTTTCTTT. Translated, it gives CAWSERGFMNTEAFF.

The chain has TRBV7-8 and TRBJ1-2, with D possibly being TRBD1 (6 bases). Germline values: CDR1 SGHVS, CDR2 FQNEAQ. This CDR3 has 13 amino acids. V was clipped by 8 bases and J by 8 bases, with 18 bases between them. This chain's CDR3 is CASGPQGRVGYTF. CDR3 bases: TGTGCCAGCGGCCCTCAGGGGCGGGTAGGCTACACCTTC.

V usage is TRBV18 and J usage is TRBJ1-5, with D uncertain. Germline V gene sequence: CDR1 KGHSH, CDR2 LQKENI. The ends were cut back, 3 bases at V and 9 bases at J, with 12 bases in the middle. The CDR3 is 13 residues long. The CDR3 loop reads CASSPPGFGPQHF. The CDR3 DNA follows: TGTGCCAGCTCACCTCCAGGATTTGGGCCCCAGCATTTT. Based on the CDR3 plus reference TRBV18 and TRBJ1-5, the full variable domain is NAGVMQNPRHLVRRRGQEARLRCSPMKGHSHVYWYRQLPEEGLKFMVYLQKENIIDESGMPKERFSAEFPKEGPSILRIQQVVRGDSAAYFCASSPPGFGPQHFGDGTRLSIL.

The chain couples TRBV6-5 to TRBJ2-7; 10 bases line up with TRBD2. This CDR3 spans 13 amino acids. The germline CDR1 and CDR2 sequences are MNHEY and SVGAGI. The V gene end was trimmed by 7 bases and the J gene end by 8 bases; junction bases not matched to a gene: 8. The CDR3 here is CASTEVLAGQQYF. In nucleotides, the CDR3 is TGTGCCAGCACCGAGGTACTAGCGGGGCAGCAGTACTTC.

The rearrangement links TRBV11-2 to TRBJ1-1; TRBD1 matches 12 bases. Germline CDR1 SGHAT, CDR2 FQNNGV. Trimming took 1 base from V and 7 from J; bases not matched to a gene: 4. The CDR3 is 15 residues long. CDR3 nucleotide sequence: TGTGCCAGCAGCTTAGGGGGACAGGGGGCCATTGAAGCTTTCTTT. It specifies CASSLGGQGAIEAFF. The whole variable domain, remainder taken from reference TRBV11-2 and TRBJ1-1, is EAGVAQSPRYKIIEKRQSVAFWCNPISGHATLYWYQQILGQGPKLLIQFQNNGVVDDSQLPKDRFSAERLKGVDSTLKIQPAKLEDSAVYLCASSLGGQGAIEAFFGQGTRLTVV.

The chain carries TRBV27 and TRBJ2-2; 10 bases align to TRBD1. CDR3 length: 15 amino acids. Germline values: CDR1 MNHEY, CDR2 SMNVEV (reference sequence). Trimming cost V 6 bases and J 4 bases; bases outside gene matches: 5. The CDR3 loop reads CASRWTGGSTGELFF. CDR3 bases: TGTGCCAGCAGATGGACAGGGGGTTCCACCGGGGAGCTGTTTTTT.

The chain joins TRBV19 to TRBJ1-4; 7 bases fit TRBD1. This CDR3 contains 14 residues. Looked up from germline, CDR1 is LNHDA and CDR2 is SQIVND (reference sequence). With V trimmed by 6 bases and J by 3 bases, 4 bases remained unmatched. In DNA form, the CDR3 reads TGTGCCAGTAGAAACCAGGGGGCTAATGAAAAACTGTTTTTT. Protein sequence: CASRNQGANEKLFF.

V and J are TRBV6-1 and TRBJ2-2; 11 nucleotides agree with TRBD1. CDR1 and CDR2 from the germline V gene are MNHNS and SASEGT. V was clipped by 4 bases and J by 7 bases; unmatched bases: 11. This CDR3 has 17 amino acids. The CDR3 coding sequence is TGTGCCAGCAGTGCGCCACTTGGACAGGGGGCGGGCGGGGAGCTGTTTTTT. Residues: CASSAPLGQGAGGELFF.

Notes on this clone: A much larger clonotype is one base distant, so this may be a read error. At the DNA level, this CDR3 is encoded by other sequences in the same sample as well. The rearrangement links TRBV5-1 to TRBJ1-2; 10 positions agree with TRBD1. The CDR3 is 14 residues long. In germline, CDR1 is SGHRS, CDR2 YFSETQ. After removal of 4 bases from V and 2 bases from J, the junction contained 2 bases not matched to a gene. The CDR3 here is CASSPGQGNYGYTF. CDR3 DNA sequence: TGCGCCAGCAGCCCGGGACAGGGGAACTATGGCTACACCTTC.

The chain combines TRBV7-2 with TRBJ2-7, with D hard to call. There are 15 residues in the CDR3. V lost 1 base and J 6 bases, leaving 16 bases between the germline ends. CDR1 SGHTA and CDR2 FQGNSA come from the germline V gene. The CDR3 loop reads CASSLEVGLGSEQYF. The CDR3 DNA reads as TGTGCCAGCAGCTTAGAAGTAGGTTTGGGGTCCGAGCAGTACTTC.

The V call is TRBV19, the J call TRBJ2-7; D gene unclear. The CDR3 is 14 residues long. Germline CDR1 reads LNHDA; CDR2 reads SQIVND (reference sequence). V lost 5 bases and J 0 bases, leaving 11 bases between the germline ends. The CDR3 region is CASSPTASSYEQYF. CDR3 coding DNA: TGTGCCAGTAGTCCGACGGCTAGCTCCTACGAGCAGTACTTC.

The chain joins TRBV28 to TRBJ2-1, with D possibly TRBD2 on 5 matching bases. The germline V gene has CDR1 MDHEN and CDR2 SYDVKM. CDR3 length: 17 residues. Trimming stripped 3 bases from V and 0 bases from J, with 15 bases between. Written as DNA, the CDR3 is TGTGCCAGCAGTTTGGCGGGCACCAAGAACTCCTACAATGAGCAGTTCTTC. Translating gives CASSLAGTKNSYNEQFF.

The chain recombines TRBV19 with TRBJ1-1; perhaps TRBD1 as D (5 bases). The V and J ends lost 5 bases and 5 bases respectively, with 15 bases between them. Germline CDR1 LNHDA, CDR2 SQIVND (reference sequence). This CDR3 spans 14 amino acids. CDR3 DNA sequence: TGTGCCAGTAGTCCGGATGGGGGTGTGACTGAAGCTTTCTTT. It codes for CASSPDGGVTEAFF.

This chain links TRBV21-1 with TRBJ2-1; TRBD2, the D gene given by the table, was not confirmed from the DNA. TRBV21-1 is shown as a pseudogene. The CDR3 is made up of 16 amino acids. This CDR3 is CASSRGTSGVYNEQFF. The CDR3 coding sequence is TGTGCCAGCAGCAGGGGGACTAGCGGGGTTTACAATGAGCAGTTCTTC.

Only one count was recorded for this clone. V and J are TRBV7-9 and TRBJ1-2; D is unclear. The V end lost 5 bases, the J end lost 2 bases, and 6 bases lay between the germline ends. CDR3 length: 12 residues. CDR1 and CDR2 (germline): SEHNR, FQNEAQ (reference sequence). CDR3 protein: CASSAVNYGYTF. In nucleotides, the CDR3 is TGTGCCAGCAGCGCAGTGAACTATGGCTACACCTTC.

In the case of this clone: Other nucleotide sequences in the sample specify the same CDR3. The rearrangement links TRBV5-1 to TRBJ2-1; TRBD2 aligns across 7 bases. J lost 3 bases, V lost 0 bases, and 3 bases had no gene match. This CDR3 has 15 amino acids. Germline lookup yields CDR1 SGHRS and CDR2 YFSETQ. CDR3 sequence (DNA): TGCGCCAGCAGCTTGGAGGGCGGGGGCTACAATGAGCAGTTCTTC. Protein product: CASSLEGGGYNEQFF.

The V gene is TRBV6-1, the J gene TRBJ1-1, with D tentatively TRBD1 (5 bases). This CDR3 is built from 16 residues. V lost 6 bases and J 0 bases, leaving 17 bases between the germline ends. Germline CDR1 is MNHNS and CDR2 is SASEGT. The CDR3 sequence is CASRELSGTVNTEAFF. CDR3 sequence (DNA): TGTGCCAGCAGAGAACTAAGCGGGACGGTGAACACTGAAGCTTTCTTT.

Remarks on this clone: Relative to the germline gene, one junction end is altered; a read error may explain this. The chain couples TRBV2 to TRBJ2-2; 14 positions match TRBD2. The V gene's germline CDR1 is SNHLY and CDR2 FYNNEI. The CDR3 consists of 20 residues. CDR3 residues: CASGELGGLAGERDTGELFF. The CDR3 DNA reads TGTGCCAGCGGTGAACTCGGGGGACTAGCGGGAGAAAGGGACACCGGGGAGCTGTTTTTT.

The gene calls are TRBV10-3 and TRBJ1-1; weak D call: TRBD1 (5 bases). Trimming stripped 6 bases from V and 1 base from J, with 18 bases between. The CDR3 spans 16 residues. Germline V gene data show CDR1 as ENHRY and CDR2 as SYGVKD. DNA for the CDR3: TGTGCCATCAGCGCTCGGGGGAGTGCTCCGAACACTGAAGCTTTCTTT. Residues: CAISARGSAPNTEAFF.

The J gene is TRBJ1-2, the V gene TRBV4-3; D is undetermined. The CDR3 has 15 amino acids. CDR1 is LGHNA and CDR2 is YSLEER in the germline V gene. Trimming took 0 bases from V and 4 from J, leaving 12 bases between them. The CDR3 loop reads CASSQEQPEPYGYTF. The DNA for the CDR3 is TGCGCCAGCAGCCAAGAACAGCCCGAACCCTATGGCTACACCTTC.